One sample yielded the 15 T cell receptor beta chains listed below, sequenced in a study of blood T cell repertoires in COVID-19. Method: immunoSEQ multiplex PCR; TCRdb's copy keeps in-frame clones and lacks some. The table lists about 240,000 clones, less than 90% of them singletons, with 6.2% in the top ten. The sequenced sample consisted of peripheral blood. The receptors originated from a man in his 60s with acute or convalescent COVID-19.

V and J are TRBV24-1 and TRBJ2-3; a possible D gene is TRBD2 (10 bases). Per germline, CDR1 KGHDR and CDR2 SFDVKD. The CDR3 has 18 amino acids. The ends were cut back, 7 bases at V and 0 bases at J, with 22 bases in the middle. CDR3 region: CATRSGTGTSESTDTQYF. CDR3 coding DNA: TGTGCCACCAGATCTGGGACAGGGACTAGCGAGAGCACAGATACGCAGTATTTT.

The chain has TRBV19 and TRBJ2-3, with D perhaps matching TRBD2 (6 bases). Germline CDR1 is LNHDA and CDR2 is SQIVND (reference sequence). The ends were cut back, 4 bases at V and 4 bases at J, with 21 bases in the middle. The CDR3 is 17 residues long. The CDR3 DNA follows: TGTGCCAGTAGTACCCCACGAGGTAGCGGATCTCCAGATACGCAGTATTTT. This sequence encodes CASSTPRGSGSPDTQYF.

The V gene is TRBV19, the J gene TRBJ1-6, with D perhaps TRBD1 (6 bases). Deletions cut 0 bases from V and 11 bases from J, with 8 bases between. In germline, CDR1 is LNHDA, CDR2 SQIVND (reference sequence). The CDR3 consists of 13 residues. Written as DNA, the CDR3 is TGTGCCAGTAGTATAGAGACAGGCGCACCCCTCCACTTT. It translates to CASSIETGAPLHF.

The CDR3 reads CASSFQRGRGRPYTF. CDR3 nucleotide sequence: TGTGCCAGCAGTTTCCAGCGTGGGCGGGGACGTCCCTACACCTTC. The V call is TRBV6-5, the J call TRBJ1-2; D might be TRBD1 (5 bases). Germline-derived CDR1 and CDR2 are MNHEY and SVGAGI. V was shortened by 4 bases and J by 10 bases, with 22 bases between the two germline ends. The CDR3 spans 15 residues.

The chain is built from TRBV9 and TRBJ1-6; D call uncertain. Germline assignment: CDR1 SGDLS and CDR2 YYNGEE. V dropped 5 bases and J dropped 2 bases, with 14 bases sitting between them. This CDR3 contains 16 residues. The DNA for the CDR3 is TGTGCCAGCAGAAAAGGAGGGTCCCCCTATAATTCACCCCTCCACTTT. Its translation is CASRKGGSPYNSPLHF.

J is TRBJ2-2 and V is TRBV28, with a tentative D call TRBD1 (6 bases). CDR1 is MDHEN, CDR2 SYDVKM, per germline. Trimming took 4 bases from V and 0 from J, leaving 12 bases between them. The CDR3 runs to 16 residues. CDR3: CASSSQGRANTGELFF. Here the CDR3 DNA reads TGTGCCAGCAGTTCGCAGGGGAGAGCGAACACCGGGGAGCTGTTTTTT. The whole variable domain, filled in from reference TRBV28 and TRBJ2-2, reads DVKVTQSSRYLVKRTGEKVFLECVQDMDHENMFWYRQDPGLGLRLIYFSYDVKMKEKGDIPEGYSVSREKKERFSLILESASTNQTSMYLCASSSQGRANTGELFFGEGSRLTVL.

The gene calls are TRBV2 and TRBJ1-1, with D tentatively TRBD1 (6 bases). The CDR3 runs to 13 residues. V shed 8 bases and J shed 4 bases, with 14 bases lying between them. The germline V gene encodes CDR1 SNHLY and CDR2 FYNNEI. The chain's CDR3 is CASAGRGFTEAFF. CDR3 in DNA: TGTGCCAGCGCGGGTAGGGGGTTCACTGAAGCTTTCTTT. Complete variable domain (other parts from reference TRBV2 and TRBJ1-1): EPEVTQTPSHQVTQMGQEVILRCVPISNHLYFYWYRQILGQKVEFLVSFYNNEISEKSEIFDDQFSVERPDGSNFTLKIRSTKLEDSAMYFCASAGRGFTEAFFGQGTRLTVV.

This clone has just a few counts. V is TRBV24-1 and J is TRBJ2-1, with 7 positions matching TRBD2. Germline CDR1 and CDR2: KGHDR and SFDVKD. This CDR3 contains 17 residues. Unmatched junction bases numbered 8, after V lost 4 bases and J lost 0 bases. CDR3 amino acids: CATSDYDSGYSYNEQFF. DNA for the CDR3: TGTGCCACCAGTGACTACGATAGCGGGTACTCCTACAATGAGCAGTTCTTC.

Only one count was recorded for this clone. The V call is TRBV6-5, the J call TRBJ2-1, with D unresolved. V lost 6 bases to trimming and J lost 8 bases, with 14 bases between them. CDR3 length: 13 amino acids. Germline loops: CDR1 MNHEY, CDR2 SVGAGI. The CDR3 reads CASRLQYLDEQFF. CDR3 DNA sequence: TGTGCCAGCAGACTTCAATATTTAGATGAGCAGTTCTTC.

This chain connects TRBV4-3 to TRBJ1-1; weak D call: TRBD1 (5 bases). V was cut by 8 bases and J by 8 bases, with 12 bases left in between. Germline CDR1 and CDR2: LGHNA and YSLEER. The CDR3 covers 11 residues. Here the CDR3 reads CASGRGTEAFF. CDR3 nucleotide sequence: TGCGCCAGCGGGAGGGGAACCGAAGCTTTCTTT.

A note on this clone: Other DNA sequences in this specimen translate into the identical CDR3. The chain combines TRBV5-1 with TRBJ1-2; D unresolved. CDR3 length: 14 residues. V lost 0 bases and J lost 1, with 7 bases in between. Per germline, CDR1 SGHRS and CDR2 YFSETQ. DNA of the CDR3: TGCGCCAGCAGCTTGGCCGTCAGTAACTATGGCTACACCTTC. Protein product: CASSLAVSNYGYTF.

The chain links TRBV5-1 to TRBJ2-7; 7 bases are a match to TRBD2. After removal of 0 bases from V and 3 bases from J, the junction contained 6 bases not matched to a gene. Germline lookup yields CDR1 SGHRS and CDR2 YFSETQ. This CDR3 spans 15 amino acids. CDR3 residues: CASSLAPAGDYEQYF. CDR3 nucleotides: TGCGCCAGCAGCTTGGCCCCTGCGGGAGACTACGAGCAGTACTTC.

The chain joins TRBV7-8 to TRBJ1-2, with 10 nucleotides matching TRBD1. CDR1 and CDR2 from the germline V gene are SGHVS and FQNEAQ. V lost 5 bases, J lost 8 bases, and 11 bases stayed unmatched. CDR3 size: 15 residues. The DNA of the CDR3 is TGTGCCAGCAGCCTAGGCCCGCGGACAGGGGGAGGCTACACCTTC. It translates to CASSLGPRTGGGYTF.

V and J are TRBV6-2 or TRBV6-3 and TRBJ1-1; D unclear. Germline CDR1 MNHEY, CDR2 SVGEGT. CDR3 length equals 14 residues. V shed 2 bases and J shed 2 bases, with 9 bases lying between them. CDR3 region: CASSYAGGNTEAFF. For the CDR3, the DNA is TGTGCCAGCAGTTACGCTGGAGGAAACACTGAAGCTTTCTTT.

The V gene is TRBV7-9, the J gene TRBJ2-1; 8 bases map to TRBD2. From germline, CDR1 is SEHNR and CDR2 FQNEAQ (reference sequence). Trimming cost V 4 bases and J 6 bases; bases outside gene matches: 8. The CDR3 extends over 15 amino acids. CDR3 coding DNA: TGTGCCAGCAGCTCCCCAGGGACTAGTAGCAATGAGCAGTTCTTC. Residues: CASSSPGTSSNEQFF.